These 3 T cell receptor beta chains were sequenced from one sample in a study of blood T cells in healthy people across ages. Primed by a sample-barcoded 5' primer and a J-beta primer mix, a second PCR proceeded for roughly 7 to 12 cycles. TCRdb redid the calling of the 5' RACE reads with MiXCR, one entry per CDR3 protein. The sample yields 780,000 or so distinct CDR3 sequences, 56% seen once. Sequencing was carried out using blood. Source of these receptors: a middle-aged man in good health.

The chain uses TRBV28 and TRBJ1-5; D gene unclear. The CDR3 totals 11 residues. V lost 5 bases, J lost 4 bases, and 3 bases lay in between. The germline V gene has CDR1 MDHEN and CDR2 SYDVKM. This chain's CDR3 is CASSDNQPQHF. CDR3 in DNA: TGTGCCAGCAGTGATAATCAGCCCCAGCATTTT.

The rearrangement uses TRBV4-2 and TRBJ2-5; D tentatively fits TRBD1 or TRBD2 (6 bases each). The V end was cut by 4 bases, the J end by 3 bases, with 15 bases between. The CDR3 totals 15 residues. CDR1 LGHNA and CDR2 YNFKEQ come from the germline V gene. The CDR3 reads CASSPEIGGKETQYF. CDR3 in DNA: TGTGCCAGCAGCCCCGAAATCGGGGGCAAAGAGACCCAGTACTTC.

V and J are TRBV6-5 and TRBJ2-4; D possibly matches TRBD1 or TRBD2 (6 bases each). The V gene's germline CDR1 is MNHEY and CDR2 SVGAGI. V shed 8 bases and J shed 2 bases, with 19 bases lying between them. The CDR3 covers 16 residues. CDR3 coding DNA: TGTGCCAGCTCCTTGCTGGGGGGCATGACCAAAAACATTCAGTACTTC. It translates to CASSLLGGMTKNIQYF.